These T cell receptor beta chains were read from a single sample in a study of blood T cell repertoires in COVID-19. The data were produced by immunoSEQ multiplex PCR, yet TCRdb's version contains in-frame clones alone and is incomplete. The data show roughly 250,000 clones, roughly 90% seen once. Sample: PBMCs or T cells enriched from blood (not recorded which). The receptors derive from a woman aged 45-60 years who had recovered from COVID-19. Both conserved end residues are part of each CDR3.

v_gene	j_gene	CDR3aa
TRBV7-2	TRBJ2-3	CASIRRGGSFTDTQYF
TRBV15	TRBJ1-5	CATSRDPRDSSNQPQHF
TRBV5-4	TRBJ2-2	CASSRGGPTGELFF
TRBV6-2/TRBV6-3	TRBJ2-7	CASSSFTSGRSYEQYF
TRBV12-3/TRBV12-4	TRBJ2-1	CASRATGPGEQFF
TRBV29-1	TRBJ2-4	CSVDGQGKNIQYF
TRBV5-1	TRBJ2-2	CASNLETSTGELFF
TRBV21-1	TRBJ1-5	CAGGQGSNQPQHF
TRBV5-5	TRBJ2-1	CASSWVAGGADYNEQFF
TRBV5-1	TRBJ1-3	CASRDTGSGNTIYF
TRBV4-2	TRBJ1-2	CASSQDRVRGYGYTF
TRBV5-1	TRBJ2-7	CASSPDRETYEQYF
TRBV19	TRBJ1-1	CASRSDTEAFF
TRBV7-2	TRBJ2-3	CASSRGFRGFTDTQYF
TRBV4-3	TRBJ1-3	CASSQRRGQIDSGNTIYF
TRBV10-3	TRBJ2-7	CAISDPGGSRSYEQYF
TRBV10-3	TRBJ2-7	CAISAPSTGRSYEQYF
TRBV11-2	TRBJ1-2	CASSPTARGPLSGGYTF
TRBV2	TRBJ1-5	CASRKEGQNNQPQHF
TRBV28	TRBJ2-7	CASSSTLRVGIPYEQYF
TRBV28	TRBJ2-6	CASSQLSAGANVLTF
TRBV3-1/TRBV3-2	TRBJ2-1	CASSQASEQFF
TRBV3-1/TRBV3-2	TRBJ2-7	CASSPPGTSVYEQYF
TRBV6-2/TRBV6-3	TRBJ1-3	CASSYGGSGNTIYF
TRBV5-6	TRBJ2-1	CASSVGTSTFREQFF
TRBV7-9	TRBJ2-7	CASSLIEVTSEQYF
TRBV28	TRBJ1-1	CASSPDRASEAFF
TRBV6-5	TRBJ1-5	CASSLSRGINQPQHF
TRBV24-1	TRBJ1-2	CATSDSQYRASGYTF
TRBV6-2/TRBV6-3	TRBJ2-1	CASSFLTSGRTSYNEQFF
TRBV3-1/TRBV3-2	TRBJ1-3	CASSQGTPGNTIYF
TRBV5-4	TRBJ1-2	CASSRGQGYGYTF
TRBV28	TRBJ1-4	CASSTPQTAGDEKLFF
TRBV20-1	TRBJ1-5	CSASRQDLSNQPQHF
TRBV15	TRBJ2-6	CATSRDVTAGANVLTF
TRBV11-2	TRBJ1-2	CASTRTGNVGYTF
TRBV7-3	TRBJ2-1	CASSSGQGHNEQFF
TRBV6-2/TRBV6-3	TRBJ1-4	CASSNPGAGELFF
TRBV28	TRBJ2-7	CASTLGGGYEQYF
TRBV7-4	TRBJ2-1	CASSLVVYNEQFF
TRBV5-1	TRBJ1-6	CASSHASRGNNSPLHF
TRBV6-4	TRBJ2-3	CASSEGQGSTDTQYF
TRBV19	TRBJ2-5	CASSIDPGPQETQYF
TRBV3-1/TRBV3-2	TRBJ2-3	CASSQRGSTDTQYF
TRBV5-6	TRBJ1-4	CASSLRGINEKLFF
TRBV28	TRBJ1-2	CASSPNPLGHRYTF
TRBV9	TRBJ2-5	CASSVGGQGSRETQYF
TRBV9	TRBJ1-3	CASSAQGTSGNTIYF
TRBV7-8	TRBJ2-1	CASSPLWGGSTSKKYNEQFF
TRBV9	TRBJ2-7	CASSAQGAYEQYF
TRBV7-2	TRBJ2-5	CASSSQGSETQYF
TRBV19	TRBJ2-7	CASSFPQGAAYEQYF
TRBV5-6	TRBJ1-2	CASSARGQYYGYTF